This T cell receptor beta chain is from a study of human T cells and chemical hapten exposure. Study summary: TCR yields per sample varied mostly from small pooled library volume differences. Overall study findings and caveats: DPC sensitization produced no change in TCRs with frequency above 1 in 1000.

During construction of the library, unique molecular identifiers were attached to individual cDNA molecules for quantitative, reproducible TCR counting. Authors' processing steps: With a range of 23,224 to 690,600, the median per sample was about 87,000 TCRs. Using its own MiXCR run on the 5' RACE reads, TCRdb lists one record per CDR3 protein. Here the V and J calls rest on TCRdb's processing, not on the authors' analysis. The data contain roughly 81,000 distinct CDR3 sequences, 15% to 20% of them seen just once; the ten biggest clones take up almost 7%. The CDR3 has 18 residues. V gave up 1 base and J gave up 0 bases, with 16 bases separating them. CDR1 and CDR2 (germline): MNHNS, SASEGT. In its sample, this clonotype was seen a few times. No antigen is known for it. Unfractionated whole blood yielded the extracted total RNA.

The TCR comes from a female donor in good health. The rearrangement joins TRBV6-1 to TRBJ1-5, with D possibly TRBD1 on 6 matching bases. The CDR3 DNA reads TGTGCCAGCAGTGAAGATGGGACGGGGACATTTAGCAATCAGCCCCAGCATTTT. Encoded protein: CASSEDGTGTFSNQPQHF.